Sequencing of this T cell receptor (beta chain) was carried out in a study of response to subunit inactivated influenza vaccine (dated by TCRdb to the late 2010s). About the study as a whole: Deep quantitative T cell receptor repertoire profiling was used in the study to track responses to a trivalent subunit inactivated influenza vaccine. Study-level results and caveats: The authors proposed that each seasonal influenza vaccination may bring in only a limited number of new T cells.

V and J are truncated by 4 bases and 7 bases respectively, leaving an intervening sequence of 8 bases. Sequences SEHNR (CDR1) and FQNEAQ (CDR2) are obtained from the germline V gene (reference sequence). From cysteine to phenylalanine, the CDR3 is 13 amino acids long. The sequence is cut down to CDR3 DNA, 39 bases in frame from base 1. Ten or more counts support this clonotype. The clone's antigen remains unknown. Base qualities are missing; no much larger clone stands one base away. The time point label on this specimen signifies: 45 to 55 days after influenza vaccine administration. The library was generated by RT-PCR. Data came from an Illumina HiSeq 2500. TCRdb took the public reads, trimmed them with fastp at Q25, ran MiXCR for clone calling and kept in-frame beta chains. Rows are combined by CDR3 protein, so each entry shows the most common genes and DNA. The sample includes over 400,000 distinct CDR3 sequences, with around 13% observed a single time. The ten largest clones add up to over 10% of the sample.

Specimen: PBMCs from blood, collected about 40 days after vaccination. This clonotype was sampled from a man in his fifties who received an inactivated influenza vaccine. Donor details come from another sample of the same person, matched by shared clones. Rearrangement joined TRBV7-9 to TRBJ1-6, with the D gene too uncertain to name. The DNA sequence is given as TGTGCCAGCAGCTGGTCGAACAATTCACCCCTCCACTTT. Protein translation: CASSWSNNSPLHF.